This TCR beta chain originates from a study of T cells after yellow fever vaccination. CDR1 is WSHSY and CDR2 is SAAADI in the germline V gene. The CDR3 consists of 16 residues. V was clipped by 8 bases and J by 0 bases; unmatched bases: 11. This clonotype was seen many times. TCRdb independently ran MiXCR on the 5' RACE reads; one entry per CDR3 protein. The sample has more than 65,000 distinct CDR3 sequences, 4.5% to 7.5% seen once. This receptor was taken from a man aged 18 to 30 who received the YFV17D yellow fever vaccine. Sequencing was performed on CD4+ T cells sorted from PBMCs, taken roughly 15 days after the first yellow fever vaccination. This chain links TRBV10-2 with TRBJ1-2; 8 bases fit TRBD1. DNA of the CDR3: TGCGCCAGCTCCTACGGGACAGGCCGAGCTAACTATGGCTACACCTTC. Encoded protein: CASSYGTGRANYGYTF.